This T cell receptor (beta chain) originates from a study of cytomegalovirus exposure and HLA in healthy donors. Germline CDR1 reads MDHEN; CDR2 reads SYDVKM. This CDR3 comprises 16 residues. Trimming removed 4 bases at V and 6 bases at J, with 19 bases between. At the time of sampling, donors were nominally healthy, though unrecorded immune exposures were likely. It was with 60 Vbeta and 13 Jbeta primers that the PCR ran. Using immunoSEQ multiplex PCR, the repertoire was profiled, and TCRdb retains in-frame clones only, with some absent. This table holds about 160,000 clones, about four fifths found once.

The clonotype originates from a young man in good health and CMV-seronegative. Sequences were obtained from PBMCs. This chain uses TRBV28 with TRBJ2-1; a possible D gene is TRBD2 (6 bases). The CDR3: CASSSFHWGTANEQFF. The CDR3 coding sequence is TGTGCCAGCAGTTCTTTTCACTGGGGGACTGCCAATGAGCAGTTCTTC. The complete variable domain, with remaining parts taken from reference TRBV28 and TRBJ2-1, reads DVKVTQSSRYLVKRTGEKVFLECVQDMDHENMFWYRQDPGLGLRLIYFSYDVKMKEKGDIPEGYSVSREKKERFSLILESASTNQTSMYLCASSSFHWGTANEQFFGPGTRLTVL.